Below, 12 T cell receptor beta chains from the same sample are listed, as sequenced in a study of shared clonotypes between healthy human individuals (TCRdb year 2020). Library creation used the immunoSEQ multiplex PCR assay. Here the immuneACCESS table is served through TCRdb, limited to in-frame sequences with V and J called. Missing clones are a known gap in these copies; in checked studies unresolved V genes cover under half, and the rest lacks a known reason. A total of 2,100,000 or so clones appear in this sample, approximately 95% of them only once. Jointly, the top ten make up roughly 0.13% of the sample. The sequenced material came from naive CD4+ T cells sorted from blood. The sample's cell subset or site, from its label and the paper: CD45RA+ positively selected. These receptors came from a man aged 18-30 years in good health.

The chain uses TRBV10-3 and TRBJ2-1; no firm D call. The CDR3 is 13 amino acids. V was cut by 3 bases and J by 5 bases, with 8 bases left in between. CDR1 ENHRY and CDR2 SYGVKD come from the germline V gene. CDR3 region: CAISDGSNNEQFF. In nucleotides, the CDR3 is TGTGCCATCAGTGACGGTAGCAACAATGAGCAGTTCTTC.

A few counts support this clone. Additional DNA sequences in this sample encode the identical CDR3. The chain couples TRBV5-1 to TRBJ2-5; D is undetermined. This CDR3 region has 13 residues. Germline CDR1 reads SGHRS; CDR2 reads YFSETQ. Trimming took off 0 bases at V and 2 bases at J, with 5 bases between the two ends. The DNA of the CDR3 is TGCGCCAGCAGCTTGGACATACAAGAGACCCAGTACTTC. This encodes CASSLDIQETQYF.

This clone appeared once. The rearrangement links TRBV7-3 to TRBJ1-1; D is uncertain. CDR1 and CDR2 from the germline V gene are SGHTA and FQGTGA. The ends were cut back, 1 base at V and 5 bases at J, with 8 bases in the middle. CDR3 length equals 13 residues. CDR3 region: CASSLNVGTEAFF. The CDR3 DNA sequence: TGTGCCAGCAGCTTAAATGTCGGGACTGAAGCTTTCTTT.

The chain carries TRBV6-6 and TRBJ1-1; the D gene is possibly TRBD1 (5 bases). Germline-derived CDR1 and CDR2 are MNHNY and SVGAGI (reference sequence). This CDR3 region has 15 residues. Trimming pared 0 bases from V and 0 bases from J, leaving 8 bases between. CDR3 residues: CASSYSGGMNTEAFF. The DNA of the CDR3 is TGTGCCAGCAGTTACTCTGGGGGAATGAACACTGAAGCTTTCTTT.

The chain recombines TRBV4-1 with TRBJ2-7; D is ambiguous. Per the germline V gene, CDR1 is MGHRA and CDR2 is YSYEKL. The V gene lost 1 base and the J gene lost 2 bases, with 9 bases spanning the gap. The CDR3 is 14 residues long. The CDR3 loop reads CASSQADEAYEQYF. The CDR3 DNA reads as TGCGCCAGCAGCCAAGCCGACGAAGCCTACGAGCAGTACTTC.

V is TRBV5-6 and J is TRBJ2-5, with a possible D match to TRBD1 (6 bases). Trimming left V 4 bases short and J 2 bases short, with 12 bases between. Germline CDR1 is SGHDT and CDR2 is YYEEEE. The CDR3 spans 14 residues. This CDR3 is CASSHRTAQETQYF. CDR3 coding DNA: TGTGCCAGCAGCCATCGGACAGCTCAAGAGACCCAGTACTTC.

The genes are TRBV28 and TRBJ2-1, with unresolved D. Trimming pared 3 bases from V and 7 bases from J, leaving 13 bases between. Germline V CDR1 and CDR2: MDHEN, SYDVKM. The CDR3 sequence is 14 residues long. Here the CDR3 reads CASSLMYLGNEQFF. DNA of the CDR3: TGTGCCAGCAGTTTGATGTACCTGGGGAATGAGCAGTTCTTC.

The chain carries TRBV7-2 and TRBJ2-3, with D unresolved. The CDR3 has 16 amino acids. V was trimmed by 2 bases and J by 0 bases, leaving 12 bases between them. Germline CDR1 SGHTA, CDR2 FQGNSA. Here the CDR3 reads CASSLMAAPSTDTQYF. Written as DNA, the CDR3 is TGTGCCAGCAGCTTAATGGCAGCTCCTAGCACAGATACGCAGTATTTT. Filled out from reference TRBV7-2 and TRBJ2-3, the complete variable domain reads GAGVSQSPSNKVTEKGKDVELRCDPISGHTALYWYRQSLGQGLEFLIYFQGNSAPDKSGLPSDRFSAERTGGSVSTLTIQRTQQEDSAVYLCASSLMAAPSTDTQYFGPGTRLTVL.

This chain links TRBV2 with TRBJ2-5, with D unclear. CDR1 and CDR2 from the germline V gene are SNHLY and FYNNEI. Trimming removed 10 bases from V and 2 bases from J, with 14 bases in between. This CDR3 spans 13 amino acids. The chain's CDR3 is CATHRGEQETQYF. DNA for the CDR3: TGTGCCACCCATCGTGGGGAACAAGAGACCCAGTACTTC.

The V call is TRBV5-1, the J call TRBJ2-2; a weak D match, TRBD2 (5 bases). Germline-derived CDR1 and CDR2 are SGHRS and YFSETQ. The CDR3 is made up of 15 amino acids. Deletions cut 7 bases from V and 4 bases from J, with 17 bases between. CDR3 DNA: TGCGCCAGCGCAATTGGAGCGAGCGGCACCGGGGAGCTGTTTTTT. Translated: CASAIGASGTGELFF.

The chain links TRBV6-1 to TRBJ2-7; the D is unclear. The CDR3 contains 14 residues. Germline V gene lookup returns CDR1 MNHNS and CDR2 SASEGT. V lost 5 bases to trimming and J lost 0 bases, with 11 bases between them. The CDR3 DNA sequence: TGTGCCAGCAGTATGGGATATAGCTCCTACGAGCAGTACTTC. It translates to CASSMGYSSYEQYF.

V gene TRBV6-1 combines with J gene TRBJ1-4, with TRBD1 matching 7 bases. CDR1 MNHNS and CDR2 SASEGT come from the germline V gene. This CDR3 spans 14 amino acids. The ends lost 6 bases at V and 4 bases at J; junction bases unmatched: 5. The CDR3, as DNA: TGTGCCAGCAGGTACAGGGGCAGTAATGAAAAACTGTTTTTT. It specifies CASRYRGSNEKLFF.